This T cell receptor beta chain derives from a study of cytotoxic CD8 clonotypes in ibrutinib-treated CLL. At the level of the study: In all, under twelve patients were relapsed/refractory, roughly 15 were treatment-naive and about 18 were IGHV unmutated.

Libraries were prepared by immunoSEQ multiplex PCR; TCRdb keeps only in-frame clonotypes and omits some of them. The data show 190,000 or so clones, about 72% seen once. This CDR3 is built from 14 residues. CDR1 is MRHNA, CDR2 SNTAGT, per germline. The V end lost 3 bases, the J end lost 5 bases, and 13 bases lay between the germline ends. This TCR was sampled from a human donor with chronic lymphocytic leukemia. V gene TRBV6-4 combines with J gene TRBJ1-2, with D unresolved. The sequences come from PBMCs, collected after 24 months of ibrutinib treatment. The CDR3 coding sequence is TGTGCCAGCAGTGATAACGGACTGGGGTATGGCTACACCTTC. Its protein is CASSDNGLGYGYTF.